This TCR beta chain was identified during a study of blood T cell repertoires in COVID-19 (dated by TCRdb to the early 2020s). At the level of the whole study: Samples covering the acute and convalescent phases of COVID-19 were provided by collaborators in the United States, Italy and Spain. The samples were drawn from two sources: the first 160 participants of the ongoing ImmuneRACE study, and about 1,300 subjects contributed by 6 global collaborators. Where available, HLA class I and class II types were taken from metadata supplied by the sample provider and were not determined by assay-based typing. The prospective study material was composed of cDNA or gDNA derived from T cells, B-cell-depleted T cells, or PBMCs. A de-identified subject ID, COVID-19 status, age in years and sex were almost always included in the sample metadata. The repertoires were made available in a free public database intended to serve as a resource for research on the immune response to SARS-CoV-2. Deeply sampled blood TCRbeta repertoires from subjects exposed to, actively infected with, or recovered from COVID-19 were included in the dataset. Broader findings and caveats from the paper: The quantity of clinical and demographic metadata differed by source and by participant and was supplied without curation.

As concerns this clone: The antigen it recognizes is unknown. Nothing much larger sits one base from this clone, and base qualities are not available.

TCRbeta CDR3 regions were amplified from genomic DNA using the immunoSEQ Assay, a bias-controlled multiplex PCR. The study's processing was this. Nucleated cell counts per sample were estimated from amplification of reference gene primers within the assay. To quantify the absolute abundance of each unique TCRbeta CDR3 rearrangement, sequence reads were collapsed and filtered. For each sample, productive Simpson clonality was calculated as the square root of Simpson's diversity index over productive rearrangements. Not all clones reach the TCRdb copy of this immuneACCESS table, which keeps in-frame sequences only. Checked studies attribute under half of the gap to unresolved V genes and leave the rest unexplained. The V and J calls and clone size come from that table; D and trimming were worked out from the DNA. Counted in this sample were approximately 250,000 clones; roughly 88% of them appeared once. The biggest ten clones account for 2.5% of the sample.

Participants in the prospective study were aged about 18 to 95 years, lived in 20 to 25 United States geographic areas, and enrolled through a virtual design. Cohort assignment in the prospective study relied on participant-reported clinical history from a screening survey and a study questionnaire. Mobile phlebotomists in the prospective study collected whole blood, serum and a nasopharyngeal or oropharyngeal swab from every participant. Over a roughly 2-month period, participants in the prospective study had the option of providing additional blood draws and questionnaires. Before DNA extraction, prospective study blood samples were shipped either frozen or at room temperature. The germline V gene (reference sequence) gives CDR1 as SEHNR and CDR2 as FQNEAQ. The CDR3 sequence holds 13 residues, the cysteine and phenylalanine included. Only the CDR3 part of the read is kept: 39 bases, read in frame from the first base. Relative to germline, V is 2 bases shorter and J is 6 bases shorter, with 8 bases between their ends.

The receptor comes from a woman between 40 and 55 years old with acute COVID-19. This chain joins TRBV7-9 to TRBJ1-5; confidence is insufficient to name the D gene. Sequencing was carried out using PBMCs or T cells enriched from blood (not recorded which). The CDR3 region reads CASSLMEGQPQHF. The nucleotides are TGTGCCAGCAGCTTAATGGAGGGTCAGCCCCAGCATTTT.